This T cell receptor (beta chain) is from a study of early T cells in non-severe SARS-CoV-2 infection. Study in general: Sequencing targeted bulk RNA from unsorted whole blood, leaving chains unpaired. Overall study findings and caveats: Private and CD4 specificities were missed by VDJdb matching, skewed to anti-spike CD8.

This clonotype showed up many times. Its antigen remains unknown. Unique molecular identifiers tagged individual cDNA molecules. TCRdb fed the 5' RACE reads into MiXCR, producing one record per CDR3 protein. This sample has 70,000 to 85,000 distinct CDR3 sequences, with 9% to 13% found just once. Germline CDR1 is MNHEY and CDR2 is SMNVEV (reference sequence). The CDR3 is 15 residues long. Trimming took 6 bases from V and 7 from J; bases not matched to a gene: 9. The chain is built from TRBV27 and TRBJ2-1; TRBD2 matches 10 bases. The sequence derives from an adult who was a healthcare worker with PCR-confirmed SARS-CoV-2 infection or an uninfected control (not recorded which). The material sequenced was whole blood. The chain's CDR3 is CASSPAGGLQNEQFF. CDR3 nucleotide sequence: TGTGCCAGCAGCCCAGCGGGGGGGCTACAGAATGAGCAGTTCTTC.